This entry is about one T cell receptor (beta chain). Antigen unknown. Researchers built TCR beta libraries using quantitative 5'-RACE with molecular barcodes. MiXCR was run by TCRdb on the 5' RACE reads, yielding one entry per CDR3 protein. Among some 290,000 distinct CDR3 sequences listed, 20% were seen once. The record originates from a study of CD8 T cells in ankylosing spondylitis. Findings of the study overall: There was reportedly significant enrichment of clones that were disease-linked in matched ankylosing spondylitis synovial fluid.

Germline V gene data show CDR1 as GTSNPN and CDR2 as SVGIG (reference sequence). The CDR3 is made up of 11 amino acids. Deletions cut 3 bases from V and 5 bases from J, with 7 bases between. The source of this sequence is a male donor with ankylosing spondylitis or in good health (not recorded which). The rearrangement uses TRBV30 and TRBJ2-5, with D unclear. The specimen sequenced was blood, either unsorted or a sorted T cell fraction (not recorded which). CDR3 sequence (DNA): TGTGCCTGGAGCTACGGTGAGACCCAGTACTTC. As protein: CAWSYGETQYF.